This is a list of T cell receptor beta chains from one sample in a study of radiotherapy plus CTLA-4 blockade in lung cancer. The assay was immunoSEQ multiplex PCR, and TCRdb's table has in-frame clones only and misses some. The sample holds 70,000 to 95,000 clones, approximately 82% seen once. Material: peripheral blood, obtained from a patient treated with radiotherapy plus ipilimumab. The receptors shown here come from a human donor with non-small cell lung cancer that progressed on radiotherapy plus ipilimumab. Each CDR3 is given with its conserved first and last residue. The order of the fields is D gene, clone size, V gene, J gene, CDR3 protein, CDR3 DNA. A D gene is named only where the DNA matches it firmly. Clone size is stated in some rows and not others, as once, few, many or a class when expanded.

D gene: .
clone size: .
V gene: TRBV5-1
J gene: TRBJ2-7
CDR3 protein: CASSPTEVLSYEQYF
CDR3 DNA: TGCGCCAGCAGCCCGACAGAGGTCCTCTCCTACGAGCAGTACTTC

D gene: TRBD1
clone size: .
V gene: TRBV5-1
J gene: TRBJ1-2
CDR3 protein: CASSPSTGVDYGYTF
CDR3 DNA: TGCGCCAGCAGCCCCTCGACAGGGGTGGACTATGGCTACACCTTC

D gene: .
clone size: .
V gene: TRBV18
J gene: TRBJ2-5
CDR3 protein: CASSLGLQETQYF
CDR3 DNA: TGTGCCAGCTCACTAGGACTCCAAGAGACCCAGTACTTC

D gene: .
clone size: .
V gene: TRBV6-1
J gene: TRBJ2-7
CDR3 protein: CASIRGLSYEQYF
CDR3 DNA: TGTGCCAGCATACGCGGGCTCTCCTACGAGCAGTACTTC

D gene: .
clone size: .
V gene: TRBV7-9
J gene: TRBJ1-2
CDR3 protein: CASSLDLTGNYGYTF
CDR3 DNA: TGTGCCAGCAGCTTAGACTTGACCGGGAACTATGGCTACACCTTC

D gene: .
clone size: .
V gene: TRBV6-1
J gene: TRBJ1-3
CDR3 protein: CASSEAVVDSHSGNTIYF
CDR3 DNA: TGTGCCAGCAGTGAAGCTGTGGTTGACAGTCACTCTGGAAACACCATATATTTT

D gene: TRBD2
clone size: .
V gene: TRBV7-9
J gene: TRBJ2-1
CDR3 protein: CASSPTSGRYNEQFF
CDR3 DNA: TGTGCCAGCAGCCCAACTAGCGGGAGGTACAATGAGCAGTTCTTC

D gene: .
clone size: few
V gene: TRBV10-3
J gene: TRBJ2-7
CDR3 protein: CAISESAVQAYEQYF
CDR3 DNA: TGTGCCATCAGTGAGTCCGCTGTCCAAGCCTACGAGCAGTACTTC

D gene: .
clone size: .
V gene: TRBV27
J gene: TRBJ2-7
CDR3 protein: CASRAVRDTRGYEQYF
CDR3 DNA: TGTGCCAGCAGAGCTGTAAGGGACACTAGAGGCTACGAGCAGTACTTC

D gene: TRBD1
clone size: .
V gene: TRBV6-6
J gene: TRBJ1-6
CDR3 protein: CASSRGTVVDSPLHF
CDR3 DNA: TGTGCCAGCAGCAGAGGGACAGTCGTTGATTCACCCCTCCACTTT

D gene: TRBD1
clone size: .
V gene: TRBV7-2
J gene: TRBJ1-5
CDR3 protein: CASSLAGRGNGQPQHF
CDR3 DNA: TGTGCCAGCAGTTTAGCCGGCAGGGGGAACGGGCAGCCCCAGCATTTT

D gene: TRBD2
clone size: .
V gene: TRBV2
J gene: TRBJ2-7
CDR3 protein: CASTRGEAGTSEQYF
CDR3 DNA: TGTGCCAGCACGAGGGGGGAGGCAGGGACTAGTGAGCAGTACTTC

D gene: TRBD1
clone size: once
V gene: TRBV18
J gene: TRBJ2-7
CDR3 protein: CASAGGSNEQYF
CDR3 DNA: TGTGCCAGCGCAGGGGGATCGAACGAGCAGTACTTC

D gene: .
clone size: .
V gene: TRBV15
J gene: TRBJ2-7
CDR3 protein: CATSRGRGLSYEQYF
CDR3 DNA: TGTGCCACCAGCAGAGGGCGGGGATTGTCCTACGAGCAGTACTTC

D gene: TRBD2
clone size: .
V gene: TRBV5-4
J gene: TRBJ2-1
CDR3 protein: CASSRAGGPGNEQFF
CDR3 DNA: TGTGCCAGCAGCCGAGCGGGGGGGCCGGGCAATGAGCAGTTCTTC

D gene: .
clone size: .
V gene: TRBV28
J gene: TRBJ1-5
CDR3 protein: CASSLLVSQYNQPQHF
CDR3 DNA: TGTGCCAGCAGTTTATTAGTTTCCCAGTACAATCAGCCCCAGCATTTT

D gene: .
clone size: once
V gene: TRBV6-5
J gene: TRBJ2-1
CDR3 protein: CASSYSYRSEQFF
CDR3 DNA: TGTGCCAGCAGTTACTCTTATCGTAGTGAGCAGTTCTTC

D gene: .
clone size: .
V gene: TRBV9
J gene: TRBJ2-3
CDR3 protein: CASGTNGGTDTQYF
CDR3 DNA: TGTGCCAGCGGGACCAACGGGGGTACAGATACGCAGTATTTT

D gene: TRBD1
clone size: .
V gene: TRBV15
J gene: TRBJ1-5
CDR3 protein: CATSDMRQGSQPQHF
CDR3 DNA: TGTGCCACCAGCGACATGCGACAGGGAAGTCAGCCCCAGCATTTT

D gene: .
clone size: .
V gene: TRBV27
J gene: TRBJ1-5
CDR3 protein: CASSPSSGHSNQPQHF
CDR3 DNA: TGTGCCAGCAGTCCGAGCTCGGGACACTCGAATCAGCCCCAGCATTTT

D gene: .
clone size: .
V gene: TRBV15
J gene: TRBJ1-2
CDR3 protein: CATSRVAGESYGYTF
CDR3 DNA: TGTGCCACCAGCAGAGTCGCAGGGGAGAGCTATGGCTACACCTTC

D gene: .
clone size: medium-sized
V gene: TRBV28
J gene: TRBJ2-7
CDR3 protein: CASSFTVLEQYF
CDR3 DNA: TGTGCCAGCAGTTTTACGGTCCTCGAGCAGTACTTC

D gene: TRBD1
clone size: .
V gene: TRBV27
J gene: TRBJ2-7
CDR3 protein: CASSYDRGEQYF
CDR3 DNA: TGTGCCAGCAGTTACGACAGGGGCGAGCAGTACTTC

D gene: .
clone size: .
V gene: TRBV29-1
J gene: TRBJ2-2
CDR3 protein: CSVAGINTGELFF
CDR3 DNA: TGCAGCGTTGCGGGGATAAACACCGGGGAGCTGTTTTTT

D gene: TRBD1
clone size: .
V gene: TRBV28
J gene: TRBJ2-7
CDR3 protein: CASSTTGTGKQYF
CDR3 DNA: TGTGCCAGCAGTACAACCGGGACAGGGAAGCAGTACTTC

D gene: .
clone size: .
V gene: TRBV6-5
J gene: TRBJ1-2
CDR3 protein: CASSSGASGYTF
CDR3 DNA: TGTGCCAGCAGTTCAGGGGCAAGTGGCTACACCTTC

D gene: TRBD1
clone size: once
V gene: TRBV6-5
J gene: TRBJ1-1
CDR3 protein: CASRIPGGGTEAFF
CDR3 DNA: TGTGCCAGCAGAATACCAGGGGGGGGCACTGAAGCTTTCTTT

D gene: TRBD1
clone size: .
V gene: TRBV10-3
J gene: TRBJ1-1
CDR3 protein: CAISSKTGFVSEAFF
CDR3 DNA: TGTGCCATCTCCTCAAAGACAGGGTTTGTATCTGAAGCTTTCTTT

D gene: .
clone size: .
V gene: TRBV19
J gene: TRBJ2-2
CDR3 protein: CASGEGAGELFF
CDR3 DNA: TGTGCCAGCGGGGAGGGGGCCGGGGAGCTGTTTTTT

D gene: .
clone size: .
V gene: TRBV27
J gene: TRBJ1-2
CDR3 protein: CASSSQAGVYGYTF
CDR3 DNA: TGTGCCAGCAGTTCCCAGGCAGGCGTCTATGGCTACACCTTC

D gene: .
clone size: .
V gene: TRBV30
J gene: TRBJ2-3
CDR3 protein: CAWTGSGDTQYF
CDR3 DNA: TGTGCCTGGACCGGCTCCGGAGATACGCAGTATTTT

D gene: TRBD1
clone size: .
V gene: TRBV27
J gene: TRBJ2-5
CDR3 protein: CASSFRGGVGKTQYF
CDR3 DNA: TGTGCCAGCAGTTTCCGAGGGGGCGTGGGAAAGACCCAGTACTTC

D gene: .
clone size: .
V gene: TRBV27
J gene: TRBJ1-5
CDR3 protein: CASSNRVEQPQHF
CDR3 DNA: TGTGCCAGCAGCAACAGGGTCGAACAGCCCCAGCATTTT

D gene: TRBD1
clone size: .
V gene: TRBV5-6
J gene: TRBJ2-7
CDR3 protein: CASSYQTGQAHF
CDR3 DNA: TGTGCCAGCAGCTACCAGACGGGACAGGCCCACTTC

D gene: .
clone size: few
V gene: TRBV29-1
J gene: TRBJ1-3
CDR3 protein: CSVQESSGNTIYF
CDR3 DNA: TGCAGCGTGCAGGAATCCTCTGGAAACACCATATATTTT

D gene: .
clone size: .
V gene: TRBV6-5
J gene: TRBJ2-1
CDR3 protein: CASSFSTYNEQFF
CDR3 DNA: TGTGCCAGCAGCTTTAGTACCTACAATGAGCAGTTCTTC

D gene: .
clone size: few
V gene: TRBV5-1
J gene: TRBJ1-4
CDR3 protein: CASSLGQSGQRGEKLFF
CDR3 DNA: TGCGCCAGCAGCTTGGGCCAGTCGGGGCAAAGGGGTGAAAAACTGTTTTTT

D gene: TRBD1
clone size: .
V gene: TRBV6-5
J gene: TRBJ2-5
CDR3 protein: CASSLYRGQTQYF
CDR3 DNA: TGTGCCAGCAGCTTGTACAGGGGTCAGACCCAGTACTTC

D gene: TRBD1
clone size: .
V gene: TRBV10-2
J gene: TRBJ2-5
CDR3 protein: CASSERGQQETQYF
CDR3 DNA: TGCGCCAGCAGTGAGAGGGGACAGCAAGAGACCCAGTACTTC

D gene: .
clone size: .
V gene: TRBV11-2
J gene: TRBJ2-5
CDR3 protein: CASSILETQYF
CDR3 DNA: TGTGCCAGCAGCATATTGGAGACCCAGTACTTC